The clone carrying this T cell receptor (beta chain) was seen repeatedly, ten times or more. This record belongs to a study of T cells in Graves' hyperthyroidism and ophthalmopathy. After removal of 4 bases from V and 5 bases from J, the junction contained 7 bases not matched to a gene. The CDR3 runs 14 residues. Amplified regions were TCR beta CDR3 sequences from RNA transcripts. Using the HTBI primer set, a first-round RT-PCR was run on the TCR CDR3. TCRdb passed the multiplex PCR reads through MiXCR, listing each CDR3 protein once. The sample shows some 350,000 distinct CDR3 sequences, about 25% of them seen only once.

Sequencing used blood. The chain uses TRBV12-3 or TRBV12-4 and TRBJ1-1; 7 bases line up with TRBD1. This sequence originates from a man in his fifties or sixties with Graves' hyperthyroidism. CDR3 in DNA: TGTGCCAGCAGTTATAAGGGGGCAGTGACTGAAGCTTTCTTT. Its translation: CASSYKGAVTEAFF.